Sequencing of this T cell receptor beta chain was carried out in a study of T cells in Graves' hyperthyroidism and ophthalmopathy. Amplification of TCR beta CDR3 regions used RNA as the template. The HTBI primer set drove a first-round RT-PCR of the TCR CDR3. Via MiXCR, TCRdb re-called the multiplex PCR reads, giving one row per CDR3 protein. Counted here are about 600,000 distinct CDR3 sequences, 12% to 15% occurring once; the ten biggest clones make up approximately 6.4%. The table lists this clonotype with many counts. Germline V gene lookup returns CDR1 SGHNT and CDR2 YENEEA. This CDR3 comprises 16 residues. The V and J ends lost 2 bases and 0 bases, in that order; junction bases with no gene match: 4.

The TCR originated in a woman aged 18-29 years with Graves' ophthalmopathy. The chain uses TRBV11-3 and TRBJ2-3; 8 bases align to TRBD1. Sequencing used blood. CDR3 sequence (DNA): TGTGCCAGCAGCTTATCCTGGACAGGGAGCACAGATACGCAGTATTTT. Its translation: CASSLSWTGSTDTQYF.